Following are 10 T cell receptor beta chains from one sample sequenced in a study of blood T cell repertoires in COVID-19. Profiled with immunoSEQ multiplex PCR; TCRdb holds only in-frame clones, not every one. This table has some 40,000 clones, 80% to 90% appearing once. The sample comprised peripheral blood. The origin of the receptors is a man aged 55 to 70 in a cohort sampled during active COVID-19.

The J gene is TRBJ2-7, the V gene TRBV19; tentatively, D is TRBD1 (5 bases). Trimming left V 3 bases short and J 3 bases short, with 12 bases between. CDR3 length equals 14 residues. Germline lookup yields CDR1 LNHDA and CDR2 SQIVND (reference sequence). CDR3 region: CASSIGQGSYEQYF. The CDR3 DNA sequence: TGTGCCAGTAGTATTGGTCAGGGAAGCTACGAGCAGTACTTC.

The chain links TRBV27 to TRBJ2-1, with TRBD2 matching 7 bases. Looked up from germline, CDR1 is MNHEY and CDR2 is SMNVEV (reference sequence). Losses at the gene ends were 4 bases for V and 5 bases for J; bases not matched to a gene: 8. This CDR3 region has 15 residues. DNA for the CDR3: TGTGCCAGCAGTTCTCTCGGGAGCGGGAACAATGAGCAGTTCTTC. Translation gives CASSSLGSGNNEQFF.

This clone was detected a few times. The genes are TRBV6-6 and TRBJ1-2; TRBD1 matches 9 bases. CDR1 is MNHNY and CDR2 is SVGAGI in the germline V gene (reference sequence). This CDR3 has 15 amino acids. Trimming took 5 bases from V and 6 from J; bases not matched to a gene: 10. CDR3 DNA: TGTGCCAGCAGTCATAGGGACAGGGAAGGGAATGGCTACACCTTC. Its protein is CASSHRDREGNGYTF.

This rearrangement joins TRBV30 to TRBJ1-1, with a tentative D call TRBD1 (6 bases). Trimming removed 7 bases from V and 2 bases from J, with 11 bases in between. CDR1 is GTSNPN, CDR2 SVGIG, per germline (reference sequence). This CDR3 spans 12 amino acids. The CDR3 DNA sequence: TGTGCCTTGGGCAGGGGCAACACTGAAGCTTTCTTT. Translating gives CALGRGNTEAFF.

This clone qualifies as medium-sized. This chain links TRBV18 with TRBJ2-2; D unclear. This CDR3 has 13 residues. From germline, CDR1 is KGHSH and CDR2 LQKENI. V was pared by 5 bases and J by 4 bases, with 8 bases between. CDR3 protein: CASSAARTGELFF. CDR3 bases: TGTGCCAGCTCAGCCGCGCGCACCGGGGAGCTGTTTTTT.

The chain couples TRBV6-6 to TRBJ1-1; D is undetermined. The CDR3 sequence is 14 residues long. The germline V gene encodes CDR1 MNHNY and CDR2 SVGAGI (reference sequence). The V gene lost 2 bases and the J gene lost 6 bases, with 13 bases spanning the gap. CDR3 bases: TGTGCCAGCAGTTACCTGCGGGAGCGGCCTGAAGCTTTCTTT. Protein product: CASSYLRERPEAFF.

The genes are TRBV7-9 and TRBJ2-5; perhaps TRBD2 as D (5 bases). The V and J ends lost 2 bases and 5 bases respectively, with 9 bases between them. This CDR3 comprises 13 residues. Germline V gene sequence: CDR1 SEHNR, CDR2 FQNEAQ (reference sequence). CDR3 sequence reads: CASSLTGWETQYF. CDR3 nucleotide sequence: TGTGCCAGCAGCTTAACGGGATGGGAGACCCAGTACTTC.

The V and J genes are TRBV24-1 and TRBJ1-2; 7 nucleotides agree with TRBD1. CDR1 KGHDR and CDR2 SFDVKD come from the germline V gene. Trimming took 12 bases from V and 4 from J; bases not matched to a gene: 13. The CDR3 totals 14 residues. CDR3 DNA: TGTGCCCGGTACCGGAGGACAGGTTCCTATGGCTACACCTTC. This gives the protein CARYRRTGSYGYTF.

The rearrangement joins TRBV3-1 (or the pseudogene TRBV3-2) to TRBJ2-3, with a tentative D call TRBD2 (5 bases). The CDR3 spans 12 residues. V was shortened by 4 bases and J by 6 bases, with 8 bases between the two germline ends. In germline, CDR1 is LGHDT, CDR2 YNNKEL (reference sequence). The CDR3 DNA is TGTGCCAGCAGCCCGGGGTTTGATACGCAGTATTTT. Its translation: CASSPGFDTQYF.

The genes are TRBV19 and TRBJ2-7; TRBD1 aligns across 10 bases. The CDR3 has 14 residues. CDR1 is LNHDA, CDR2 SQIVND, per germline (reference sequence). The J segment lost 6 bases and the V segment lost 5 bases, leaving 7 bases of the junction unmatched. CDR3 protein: CASSPGQGSGEQYF. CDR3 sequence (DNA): TGTGCCAGTAGTCCGGGACAGGGGAGTGGCGAGCAGTACTTC.